This T cell receptor (delta chain) was retrieved from a study of gamma-delta chains in newborns, infants, children. Study in general: Polyclonal expansion of innate γδ T cells after birth follows microbial exposure.

Note on this clone: The protein TCRdb gives is from a much larger clone and does not agree with this DNA's translation at residue 5, likely a read error; the protein shown here comes from the DNA.

Germline trimming cut 2 bases from V and 0 bases from J; bases unmatched to any gene: 6. The CDR3 is 18 amino acids. Germline V gene lookup returns CDR1 GEAIGNYY and CDR2 EKD. TCRdb re-called clones from the reads using CATT. This sample has 2,000 to 3,000 delta-chain clones, with 5.5% to 8% found just once. The chain links TRDV2 to TRDJ2; TRDD3 matches 12 bases. This TCR was recovered from a child who was a newborn, infant or young child, either healthy, febrile or measles-vaccinated (not recorded which). The sequencing sample was made of blood. The CDR3 coding sequence is TGTGCCTGTGACAGACTGGGGGATACAAGAGCTTTGACAGCACAACTCTTCTTT. This encodes CACDRLGDTRALTAQLFF.